Given below is one T cell receptor beta chain in context. The entry originates in a study of blood T cell repertoires in COVID-19. Study-wide background: PBMCs, B-cell-depleted T cells, or T cells were the source of the cDNA or gDNA that made up the material.

TCRdb keeps only in-frame clones here, not all; method: immunoSEQ multiplex PCR. The sample lists over 55,000 clones; roughly 89% were seen once. The ends lost 7 bases at V and 4 bases at J; junction bases unmatched: 5. This CDR3 contains 13 residues. The germline V gene encodes CDR1 MDHEN and CDR2 SYDVKM. The rearrangement links TRBV28 to TRBJ1-1, with 8 bases identical to TRBD1. The TCR was taken from a woman older than 75 with acute or convalescent COVID-19. Sequencing was carried out using peripheral blood. In nucleotides, the CDR3 is TGTGCCAGCAACCTCGACAGGGGCACTGAAGCTTTCTTT. The encoded protein is CASNLDRGTEAFF.